This T cell receptor beta chain was identified in a study of T cell clones after liver transplantation. Germline V gene data show CDR1 as SGHAT and CDR2 as FQNNGV. Deletions cut 3 bases from V and 9 bases from J, with 8 bases between. This CDR3 region has 11 residues. Assay: immunoSEQ multiplex PCR; the TCRdb copy retains only in-frame clones and omits some. The sample consists of tens of thousands of clones, 86% of them appearing once. This rearrangement joins TRBV11-2 to TRBJ1-1; no clear D gene. The origin of this receptor is a human patient who received a liver transplant. Some T cells could come from the graft donor. The material was CD8+ T cells from blood, obtained 12 months after liver transplant. CDR3 protein: CASSLATKAFF. DNA for the CDR3: TGTGCCAGCAGCTTGGCGACAAAAGCTTTCTTT.